The T cell receptor (beta chain) under discussion was sequenced for a study of neoadjuvant anti-PD-1 for oral cavity cancer. Study overall: Non-progressing patients received a fourth nivolumab dose near day 43, then surgery on days 50-56. Study-wide points: Higher pretreatment Treg/Th17 ratios tracked higher pretreatment blood clonality. Post-nivolumab, blood T cell clonality was significantly elevated in non-responders.

Described time point: after neoadjuvant nivolumab, at surgical resection. The patients had HPV-negative, locally advanced oral cavity squamous cell carcinoma. TCRdb's table, derived via immunoSEQ multiplex PCR, lists solely in-frame clones and lacks some. The sample includes approximately 30,000 clones, 80% of them seen just once. V was pared by 5 bases and J by 2 bases, with 11 bases of the junction left unmatched. Germline lookup yields CDR1 SGHTA and CDR2 FQGNSA. The CDR3 runs to 16 residues. Concerning this clone: Its antigen is not identified.

Sequenced here: PBMCs, sampled after nivolumab (anti-PD-1) treatment. The sequence derives from a person aged 40-85 years with oral cavity squamous cell carcinoma. The chain is built from TRBV7-2 and TRBJ1-1, with 7 bases lining up with TRBD1. The chain's CDR3 is CASSPNRGLSNTEAFF. DNA of the CDR3: TGTGCCAGCAGCCCAAACAGGGGCCTTTCTAACACTGAAGCTTTCTTT.